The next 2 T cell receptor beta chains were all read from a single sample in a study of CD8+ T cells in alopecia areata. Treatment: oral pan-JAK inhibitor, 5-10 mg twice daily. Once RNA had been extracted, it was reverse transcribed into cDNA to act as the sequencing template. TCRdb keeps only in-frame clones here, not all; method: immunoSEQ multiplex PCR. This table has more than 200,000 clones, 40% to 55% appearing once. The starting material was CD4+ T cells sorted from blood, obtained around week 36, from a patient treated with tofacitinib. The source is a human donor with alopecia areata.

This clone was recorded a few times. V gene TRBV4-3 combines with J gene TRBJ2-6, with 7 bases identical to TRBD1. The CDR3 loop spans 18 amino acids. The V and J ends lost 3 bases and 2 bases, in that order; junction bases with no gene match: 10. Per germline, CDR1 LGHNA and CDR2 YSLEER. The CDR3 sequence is CASSHPPTGKTGANVLTF. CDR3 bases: TGCGCCAGCAGCCACCCACCGACAGGGAAGACTGGGGCCAACGTCCTGACTTTC.

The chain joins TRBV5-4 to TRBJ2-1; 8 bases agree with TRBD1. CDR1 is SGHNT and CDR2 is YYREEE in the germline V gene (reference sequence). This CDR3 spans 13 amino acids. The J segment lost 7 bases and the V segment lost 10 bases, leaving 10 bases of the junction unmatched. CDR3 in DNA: TGTGCCTCCACCGGACAGGGATGGAATGAGCAGTTCTTC. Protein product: CASTGQGWNEQFF.